This passage covers 26 T cell receptor beta chains from one sample sequenced in a study of CD8 T cells in Susac syndrome. Reverse transcription used about 0.5 to 1 ug RNA and random hexamers. TCRdb re-analysed the immunoSEQ multiplex PCR reads in MiXCR, keeping a single row per CDR3 protein. Of roughly 160,000 distinct CDR3 sequences in the sample, roughly 95% are singletons; the top ten hold around 0.12%. Sample: CD4+ T cells from PBMCs. Source of these receptors: a human donor with Susac syndrome.

CDR3 nucleotides: TGCGCCAGCAGCAACCCACAGGGAGCCTACGAGCAGTACTTC. Translating gives CASSNPQGAYEQYF. The chain uses TRBV5-1 and TRBJ2-7, with a tentative D call TRBD1 (6 bases). CDR3 length: 14 amino acids. The germline V gene has CDR1 SGHRS and CDR2 YFSETQ. V lost 4 bases, J lost 2 bases, and 13 bases lay in between.

The rearrangement joins TRBV14 to TRBJ2-1; D gene ambiguous. Germline V gene data show CDR1 as SGHDN and CDR2 as FVKESK. V lost 0 bases and J 2 bases, leaving 11 bases between the germline ends. This CDR3 contains 16 residues. The CDR3 protein is CASSQDETKTYNEQFF. The DNA of the CDR3 is TGTGCCAGCAGCCAAGACGAGACCAAGACCTACAATGAGCAGTTCTTC.

The V and J genes are TRBV5-1 and TRBJ2-3; D may be TRBD2 (6 bases). This CDR3 is 15 amino acids long. Germline values: CDR1 SGHRS, CDR2 YFSETQ. The V end lost 4 bases, the J end lost 4 bases, and 16 bases lay between the germline ends. Written as DNA, the CDR3 is TGCGCCAGCAGCCCGGAGCGGGCGGCCCCAGATACGCAGTATTTT. Translating gives CASSPERAAPDTQYF. The full variable domain, in which reference TRBV5-1 and TRBJ2-3 provide the parts outside the CDR3, is KAGVTQTPRYLIKTRGQQVTLSCSPISGHRSVSWYQQTPGQGLQFLFEYFSETQRNKGNFPGRFSGRQFSNSRSEMNVSTLELGDSALYLCASSPERAAPDTQYFGPGTRLTVL.

V usage is TRBV27 and J usage is TRBJ1-2; possible D gene TRBD1, 5 bases. Trimming removed 4 bases at V and 8 bases at J, with 17 bases between. The CDR3 covers 14 residues. The germline V gene has CDR1 MNHEY and CDR2 SMNVEV (reference sequence). The CDR3 bases are TGTGCCAGCAGTTCCCCCGAGAGGGGAGCGGGCTACACCTTC. This gives the protein CASSSPERGAGYTF.

The chain employs TRBV24-1 and TRBJ2-5; D ambiguous. CDR3 size: 15 residues. V was cut by 5 bases and J by 1 base, with 13 bases left in between. Germline V gene lookup returns CDR1 KGHDR and CDR2 SFDVKD. The CDR3: CATSGPVTGQETQYF. The CDR3 bases are TGTGCCACCAGTGGCCCGGTGACGGGCCAAGAGACCCAGTACTTC.

V and J are TRBV30 and TRBJ1-2; D gene ambiguous. The CDR3 sequence is 14 residues long. The V end was cut by 5 bases, the J end by 6 bases, with 19 bases between. From germline, CDR1 is GTSNPN and CDR2 SVGIG (reference sequence). In DNA, the CDR3 is TGTGCCTGGTTTTCCCGCACCCCAGAAGATGGCTACACCTTC. Protein sequence: CAWFSRTPEDGYTF.

The chain joins TRBV7-2 to TRBJ2-5, with D unclear. Germline lookup yields CDR1 SGHTA and CDR2 FQGNSA. The V end was cut by 1 base, the J end by 12 bases, with 15 bases between. The CDR3 length is 13 residues. The CDR3 reads CASSLEGPMVKYF. The DNA of the CDR3 is TGTGCCAGCAGCTTAGAAGGACCGATGGTGAAGTACTTC.

The chain combines TRBV29-1 with TRBJ2-4; no clear D gene. Per the germline V gene, CDR1 is SQVTM and CDR2 is ANQGSEA. CDR3 size: 13 residues. Trimming stripped 0 bases from V and 1 base from J, with 4 bases between. The CDR3 region has the DNA TGCAGCGTTGAAGAGGCGGCCAAAAACATTCAGTACTTC. Protein sequence: CSVEEAAKNIQYF.

This chain joins TRBV27 and TRBJ2-4, with 7 positions matching TRBD1. The CDR3 spans 14 residues. V lost 5 bases and J lost 9; bases outside the gene matches: 10. From germline, CDR1 is MNHEY and CDR2 SMNVEV (reference sequence). The CDR3 bases are TGTGCCAGCAGTCGCCAAACAGGGGTTGGCATTCAGTACTTC. Translated: CASSRQTGVGIQYF.

CDR3 loop: CASSYVGYTYEQYF. CDR3 sequence (DNA): TGTGCCAGCAGTTACGTAGGATACACCTACGAGCAGTACTTC. This rearrangement joins TRBV6-6 to TRBJ2-7, with D unresolved. The germline V gene encodes CDR1 MNHNY and CDR2 SVGAGI (reference sequence). V lost 2 bases and J 2 bases, leaving 10 bases between the germline ends. The CDR3 has 14 amino acids.

CDR3 sequence (DNA): TGTGCCAGCAGCTTACAGCTTCAAGTGGCTTTCTTT. Translation: CASSLQLQVAFF. The genes are TRBV7-9 and TRBJ1-1; no clear D gene. The CDR3 loop spans 12 amino acids. Trimming pared 2 bases from V and 11 bases from J, leaving 12 bases between. From germline, CDR1 is SEHNR and CDR2 FQNEAQ (reference sequence).

V gene TRBV15 combines with J gene TRBJ2-1, with 11 positions matching TRBD2. The CDR3 contains 17 residues. The V gene's germline CDR1 is LNHNV and CDR2 YYDKDF (reference sequence). J was trimmed by 0 bases and V by 1 base; bases with no gene match: 2. CDR3 in DNA: TGTGCCACCAGCAGAGGACTAGCGGGGACCTCCTACAATGAGCAGTTCTTC. Protein sequence: CATSRGLAGTSYNEQFF.

CDR3 nucleotide sequence: TGTGCCAGCAGCTTAGCGGGAGGAGGCTACGAGCAGTACTTC. Translation: CASSLAGGGYEQYF. V usage is TRBV7-6 and J usage is TRBJ2-7; tentative D call: TRBD2 (6 bases). This CDR3 contains 14 residues. V was shortened by 0 bases and J by 3 bases, with 9 bases between the two germline ends. Germline loops: CDR1 SGHVS, CDR2 FNYEAQ.

This sequence joins TRBV7-9 and TRBJ1-6; possible D gene TRBD1, 6 bases. The V end was cut by 6 bases, the J end by 0 bases, with 12 bases between. Per the germline V gene, CDR1 is SEHNR and CDR2 is FQNEAQ (reference sequence). This CDR3 has 16 amino acids. CDR3 sequence reads: CASRVTGGSYNSPLHF. The CDR3 DNA follows: TGTGCCAGCAGGGTGACAGGAGGCTCCTATAATTCACCCCTCCACTTT.

This sequence joins TRBV12-3 or TRBV12-4 and TRBJ1-2; 7 nucleotides agree with TRBD1. V dropped 6 bases and J dropped 7; count of bases not matched to a gene: 8. The CDR3 is 13 amino acids. CDR3 bases: TGTGCCAGCAGCCTGGGACAGTTCGGTGGCTACACCTTC. Protein sequence: CASSLGQFGGYTF.

The table lists this clonotype with a count of one. The V call is TRBV20-1, the J call TRBJ2-5; tentative D call: TRBD2 (6 bases). Trimming shortened V by 3 bases and J by 1 base, and 18 bases separated the two germline ends. This CDR3 has 16 residues. Germline V gene data show CDR1 as DFQATT and CDR2 as SNEGSKA (reference sequence). Here the CDR3 DNA reads TGCAGTGCTAGCTTTGGAGGGAGGAGTGCCCAAGAGACCCAGTACTTC. This encodes CSASFGGRSAQETQYF.

CDR3 nucleotide sequence: TGTGCCAGCAGCTTATCGGACAATGAGCAGTTCTTC. Translation: CASSLSDNEQFF. The chain combines TRBV7-2 with TRBJ2-1; D gene unclear. The CDR3 is 12 amino acids. The V end lost 2 bases, the J end lost 5 bases, and 4 bases lay between the germline ends. Per germline, CDR1 SGHTA and CDR2 FQGNSA.

This chain connects TRBV6-2 or TRBV6-3 to TRBJ2-1, with D tentatively TRBD1 or TRBD2 (5 bases each). This CDR3 has 11 residues. The V gene lost 6 bases and the J gene lost 15 bases, with 15 bases spanning the gap. Germline CDR1 reads MNHEY; CDR2 reads SVGEGT. CDR3 in amino acids: CASSQGPGRFF. CDR3 coding DNA: TGTGCCAGCAGCCAGGGACCCGGAAGGTTCTTC.

This clonotype came up once. This sequence joins TRBV7-8 and TRBJ2-7; 12 bases line up with TRBD2. Trimming at V came to 7 bases and at J to 5 bases, leaving 3 bases not matched to a gene. The CDR3 length is 13 residues. CDR1 and CDR2 from the germline V gene are SGHVS and FQNEAQ. The DNA for the CDR3 is TGTGCCAGCATGCTAGCGGGAGGGGACGAGCAGTACTTC. Amino acid sequence: CASMLAGGDEQYF.

CDR3 loop: CASSIEWGQVTEAFF. CDR3 coding DNA: TGTGCCAGTAGTATCGAGTGGGGGCAGGTCACTGAAGCTTTCTTT. The rearrangement links TRBV19 to TRBJ1-1; D possibly corresponds to TRBD1 (6 bases). The ends were cut back, 3 bases at V and 4 bases at J, with 15 bases in the middle. CDR3 length equals 15 residues. The germline V gene has CDR1 LNHDA and CDR2 SQIVND (reference sequence).

This sequence joins TRBV20-1 and TRBJ1-5; D unclear. V lost 0 bases and J lost 7, with 13 bases in between. CDR3 size: 14 residues. Germline values: CDR1 DFQATT, CDR2 SNEGSKA (reference sequence). CDR3 loop: CSARDYLDQQPQHF. CDR3 bases: TGCAGTGCTAGAGATTACTTAGATCAACAGCCCCAGCATTTT.

The chain links TRBV7-2 to TRBJ2-5, with D possibly matching TRBD1 (8 bases). V lost 7 bases, J lost 5 bases, and 20 bases lay in between. CDR3 length: 15 amino acids. Germline assignment: CDR1 SGHTA and CDR2 FQGNSA. In nucleotides, the CDR3 is TGTGCCAGCACGCAAAACAGGGGGGGCCTGGAGACCCAGTACTTC. Protein: CASTQNRGGLETQYF. Full variable domain (rest looked up from reference TRBV7-2 and TRBJ2-5): GAGVSQSPSNKVTEKGKDVELRCDPISGHTALYWYRQSLGQGLEFLIYFQGNSAPDKSGLPSDRFSAERTGGSVSTLTIQRTQQEDSAVYLCASTQNRGGLETQYFGPGTRLLVL.

The chain couples TRBV9 to TRBJ1-1; 7 nucleotides match TRBD1. The ends lost 1 base at V and 7 bases at J; junction bases unmatched: 7. The CDR3 totals 14 residues. Germline V gives CDR1 SGDLS, CDR2 YYNGEE. CDR3 in amino acids: CASSVRQGVDEAFF. The CDR3 coding sequence is TGTGCCAGCAGCGTACGCCAGGGGGTAGATGAAGCTTTCTTT.

This chain joins TRBV3-1 and TRBJ2-3; 8 nucleotides agree with TRBD2. The CDR3 length is 17 residues. CDR1 and CDR2 (germline): LGHDT, YNNKEL (reference sequence). The ends lost 0 bases at V and 2 bases at J; junction bases unmatched: 7. The CDR3 region is CASSQDPQRGTTDTQYF. The CDR3, as DNA: TGTGCCAGCAGCCAAGATCCCCAGCGGGGGACCACAGATACGCAGTATTTT.

This clonotype came up once. The chain joins TRBV7-8 to TRBJ2-5, with D perhaps TRBD2 (6 bases). This CDR3 region has 14 residues. The V gene lost 0 bases and the J gene lost 5 bases, with 10 bases spanning the gap. Germline V gene lookup returns CDR1 SGHVS and CDR2 FQNEAQ. The CDR3 DNA reads as TGTGCCAGCAGCTTAGCGGCGGGGAGGGAGACCCAGTACTTC. Its translation: CASSLAAGRETQYF.

The chain is built from TRBV20-1 and TRBJ2-1; D remains unclear. Germline V gives CDR1 DFQATT, CDR2 SNEGSKA (reference sequence). The CDR3 length is 11 residues. V was trimmed by 6 bases and J by 4 bases, leaving 7 bases between them. Written as DNA, the CDR3 is TGCAGTGCGGTGCATTACAATGAGCAGTTCTTC. Translating it yields CSAVHYNEQFF.